The entry that follows covers one TCR beta chain sequence. Antigen: not known. TCRdb's table, derived via immunoSEQ multiplex PCR, lists solely in-frame clones and lacks some. The table lists 2 million to 3 million clones, 90% to 95% of them singletons. A CD45RA-negative memory subset and a CD45RA+ naive subset were separated from the CD4+ cells. These data are taken from a study of shared clonotypes between healthy human individuals. About the research overall: Each donor contributed plates that comprised three CD4 naive, three CD4 memory, two CD8 naive and one CD8 memory.

Study findings and constraints: Naive CD4 clonotypes overlapped across a few donors at about 5.2%.

The CDR3 contains 14 residues. V lost 5 bases, J lost 3 bases, and 14 bases lay in between. The germline V gene encodes CDR1 SQVTM and CDR2 ANQGSEA. The receptor was derived from a man aged 18 to 35 in good health. Some clones in this sample may be carry-over from other donors' samples. The sample consisted of naive CD4+ T cells from PBMCs. As to subset: CD45RA+ positively selected. The chain combines TRBV29-1 with TRBJ1-3; maybe TRBD1 (5 bases). The CDR3 is CSVLQGDSGNTIYF. In nucleotides, the CDR3 is TGCAGCGTTTTGCAGGGAGATAGTGGAAACACCATATATTTT.